These 3 T cell receptor beta chains were all obtained from the same sample, sequenced in a study of T cell responses to AZD1222 COVID-19 vaccine. The table came from immunoSEQ multiplex PCR; TCRdb's copy has only in-frame clones and leaves some out. The repertoire holds 110,000 to 150,000 clones, with around 92% as singletons. Sequenced material: peripheral blood, taken after recovery from COVID-19. The receptors derive from an adult who had recovered from COVID-19.

The chain carries TRBV18 and TRBJ1-5, with a possible D match to TRBD1 (5 bases). V lost 1 base and J 4 bases, leaving 11 bases between the germline ends. Germline V gene data show CDR1 as KGHSH and CDR2 as LQKENI. This CDR3 has 15 amino acids. CDR3 nucleotide sequence: TGTGCCAGCTCACCACAAGAGGGGCTTAATCAGCCCCAGCATTTT. Amino acid sequence: CASSPQEGLNQPQHF. Supplemented by reference TRBV18 and TRBJ1-5, the full variable domain reads NAGVMQNPRHLVRRRGQEARLRCSPMKGHSHVYWYRQLPEEGLKFMVYLQKENIIDESGMPKERFSAEFPKEGPSILRIQQVVRGDSAAYFCASSPQEGLNQPQHFGDGTRLSIL.

V gene TRBV27 combines with J gene TRBJ2-7; D is possibly TRBD1 (6 bases). This CDR3 region has 13 residues. V was cut by 3 bases and J by 2 bases, with 8 bases left in between. Germline V gene sequence: CDR1 MNHEY, CDR2 SMNVEV (reference sequence). The CDR3 here is CASSLWGPYEQYF. In nucleotides, the CDR3 is TGTGCCAGCAGTTTGTGGGGGCCCTACGAGCAGTACTTC.

The chain is built from TRBV9 and TRBJ2-1; D ambiguous. Germline V gene lookup returns CDR1 SGDLS and CDR2 YYNGEE. The CDR3 runs 11 residues. Trimming shortened V by 0 bases and J by 8 bases, and 3 bases separated the two germline ends. The CDR3 reads CASSVDDEQFF. The CDR3 DNA is TGTGCCAGCAGCGTAGATGATGAGCAGTTCTTC.